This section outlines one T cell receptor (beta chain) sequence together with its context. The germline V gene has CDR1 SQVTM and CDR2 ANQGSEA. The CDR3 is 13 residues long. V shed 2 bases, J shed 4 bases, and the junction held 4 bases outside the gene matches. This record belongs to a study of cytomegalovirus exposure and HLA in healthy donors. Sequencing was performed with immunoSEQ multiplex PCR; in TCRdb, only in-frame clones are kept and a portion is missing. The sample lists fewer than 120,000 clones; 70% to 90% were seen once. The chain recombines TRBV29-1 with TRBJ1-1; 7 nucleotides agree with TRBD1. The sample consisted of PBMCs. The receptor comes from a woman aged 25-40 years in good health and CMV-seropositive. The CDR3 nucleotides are TGCAGCGTTGAAAGGCAGGGGGGCACTGAAGCTTTCTTT. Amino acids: CSVERQGGTEAFF.